A selection of T cell receptor beta chains follows, all from one sample in a study of blood T cell dynamics during melanoma immunotherapy. The protocol was immunoSEQ multiplex PCR, while the TCRdb copy is restricted to in-frame clones and leaves out a portion. Here the sample spans about 24,000 clones, around 90% being singletons. The source was blood, collected from a patient treated with checkpoint blockade. The receptors originated from a human donor with melanoma. CDR3s include the opening cysteine and the closing phenylalanine or tryptophan. The order of the fields is CDR3 protein, CDR3 DNA, clone size, D gene, V gene, J gene. D genes are given only for firm matches. For some rows the clone size is stated as once, few or many, or as a class when expanded; others skip it.

CASIQQGAGTEAFF,TGTGCCAGCATCCAACAGGGAGCCGGCACTGAAGCTTTCTTT,NA,NA,TRBV6-6,TRBJ1-1
CASSGTDFIEAFF,TGTGCCAGCAGTGGGACAGATTTCATTGAAGCTTTCTTT,NA,NA,TRBV2,TRBJ1-1
CASSSGRMGEQFF,TGTGCCAGCAGTTCCGGACGGATGGGAGAGCAGTTCTTC,NA,NA,TRBV27,TRBJ2-1
CASSKLAGGPGGSYNEQFF,TGTGCCAGTAGCAAGCTAGCGGGAGGGCCAGGAGGCTCCTACAATGAGCAGTTCTTC,NA,TRBD2,TRBV19,TRBJ2-1
CASSHGTPDGETQYF,TGTGCCAGCAGCCATGGGACTCCAGATGGAGAGACCCAGTACTTC,NA,NA,TRBV4-2,TRBJ2-5
CASSLNSQETQYF,TGCGCCAGCAGCTTGAACAGCCAAGAGACCCAGTACTTC,NA,NA,TRBV5-1,TRBJ2-5
CAISRDTNTEAFF,TGTGCCATCAGTAGGGACACTAACACTGAAGCTTTCTTT,NA,NA,TRBV10-3,TRBJ1-1
CASRSQAQVNGYTF,TGTGCCAGCAGGTCACAGGCGCAAGTGAATGGCTACACCTTC,NA,NA,TRBV28,TRBJ1-2
CASSAQGGDTEAFF,TGTGCCAGCAGCGCGCAGGGAGGCGACACTGAAGCTTTCTTT,NA,NA,TRBV7-8,TRBJ1-1
CASSLGQGAGIQYF,TGTGCCAGCAGCTTGGGACAGGGGGCTGGCATTCAGTACTTC,NA,TRBD1,TRBV7-9,TRBJ2-4
CATSSLGSETQYF,TGTGCCACCAGCAGCCTAGGGAGCGAGACCCAGTACTTC,NA,NA,TRBV15,TRBJ2-5
CASSLLDSQPQHF,TGTGCCAGCAGTTTATTAGACAGCCAGCCCCAGCATTTT,NA,NA,TRBV28,TRBJ1-5
CASSLGTGNQPQHF,TGTGCCAGCAGCTTGGGGACAGGGAATCAGCCCCAGCATTTT,medium-sized,TRBD1,TRBV11-2,TRBJ1-5
CASSLVGLGGGHEAFF,TGTGCCAGCAGCTTAGTTGGGTTGGGTGGGGGGCATGAAGCTTTCTTT,NA,NA,TRBV7-2,TRBJ1-1
CASSLVGVTEAFF,TGCGCCAGCAGCTTGGTTGGAGTCACTGAAGCTTTCTTT,few,NA,TRBV5-1,TRBJ1-1
CASSDPPPYEQYF,TGTGCCAGCAGTGATCCACCACCCTACGAGCAGTACTTC,NA,NA,TRBV6-1,TRBJ2-7
CASSGPGQAQPPLHF,TGTGCCAGCAGTGGTCCGGGACAGGCGCAGCCACCCCTCCACTTT,NA,TRBD1,TRBV25-1,TRBJ1-6
CASSPADRVSYEQYF,TGCGCCAGCAGCCCAGCGGACAGGGTATCCTACGAGCAGTACTTC,NA,TRBD1,TRBV4-1,TRBJ2-7
CASKGTASTDTQYF,TGTGCCAGCAAGGGGACAGCGAGCACAGATACGCAGTATTTT,NA,TRBD1,TRBV2,TRBJ2-3
CSVELAGRRDEQFF,TGCAGCGTTGAACTAGCGGGAAGGCGCGATGAGCAGTTCTTC,NA,TRBD2,TRBV29-1,TRBJ2-1